The 9 T cell receptor beta chains listed next were all sequenced from one sample in a study of blood T cell repertoires in COVID-19. The assay was immunoSEQ multiplex PCR, and TCRdb's table has in-frame clones only and misses some. The sample shows roughly 230,000 clones, approximately 84% of them seen only once. Sequencing was done on a sample of peripheral blood. These receptors were taken from a man between 50 and 59 years old with active or convalescent COVID-19.

V usage is TRBV6-5 and J usage is TRBJ2-1; tentative D call: TRBD2 (7 bases). Per germline, CDR1 MNHEY and CDR2 SVGAGI. V lost 2 bases to trimming and J lost 3 bases, with 11 bases between them. The CDR3 runs 15 residues. The CDR3 spells CASSYEGGGYNEQFF. For the CDR3, the DNA is TGTGCCAGCAGTTACGAGGGGGGGGGCTACAATGAGCAGTTCTTC.

The chain employs TRBV6-1 and TRBJ1-5; a possible D gene is TRBD1 (5 bases). Trimming left V 3 bases short and J 6 bases short, with 12 bases between. Germline V gene sequence: CDR1 MNHNS, CDR2 SASEGT. This CDR3 is built from 14 residues. Here the CDR3 reads CASSERGIGQPQHF. Written as DNA, the CDR3 is TGTGCCAGCAGTGAGCGGGGGATAGGTCAGCCCCAGCATTTT.

The chain couples TRBV5-6 to TRBJ2-3; 7 nucleotides agree with TRBD1. In germline, CDR1 is SGHDT, CDR2 YYEEEE. V dropped 6 bases and J dropped 1; count of bases not matched to a gene: 8. This CDR3 is 15 amino acids long. DNA for the CDR3: TGTGCCAGCAACTTCAATGGACAGGGCACAGATACGCAGTATTTT. This translates into CASNFNGQGTDTQYF.

The genes are TRBV18 and TRBJ2-7; 9 bases match TRBD1. This CDR3 has 14 amino acids. J gave up 7 bases and V 6 bases, and 10 bases lay outside the gene matches. Germline values: CDR1 KGHSH, CDR2 LQKENI. CDR3 nucleotide sequence: TGTGCCAGCTCCCCCGGGACAGGGATTAGGGAGCAGTACTTC. It yields the protein CASSPGTGIREQYF.

The chain recombines TRBV9 with TRBJ1-6; a possible D gene is TRBD1 (6 bases). Germline CDR1 SGDLS, CDR2 YYNGEE. V was pared by 3 bases and J by 9 bases, with 13 bases between. The CDR3 has 14 residues. The CDR3 DNA sequence: TGTGCCAGCAGCGCCTCCGGGACACGTTCACCCCTCCACTTT. It codes for CASSASGTRSPLHF.

The rearrangement joins TRBV28 to TRBJ2-7; tentatively, D is TRBD1 (6 bases). This CDR3 contains 14 residues. With 5 bases removed from V and 5 bases from J, the gap between germline ends came to 16 bases. In germline, CDR1 is MDHEN, CDR2 SYDVKM. Here the CDR3 DNA reads TGTGCCAGCAGTGGGGGTGGACAGAGGGACGAGCAGTACTTC. Protein product: CASSGGGQRDEQYF. The variable domain in full, completed from reference TRBV28 and TRBJ2-7, reads DVKVTQSSRYLVKRTGEKVFLECVQDMDHENMFWYRQDPGLGLRLIYFSYDVKMKEKGDIPEGYSVSREKKERFSLILESASTNQTSMYLCASSGGGQRDEQYFGPGTRLTVT.

The chain links TRBV5-1 to TRBJ1-1; D is uncertain. The CDR3 has 12 amino acids. Trimming removed 4 bases at V and 3 bases at J, with 7 bases between. CDR1 and CDR2 (germline): SGHRS, YFSETQ. CDR3 sequence: CASSRTDTEAFF. In nucleotides, the CDR3 is TGCGCCAGCAGCCGTACAGACACTGAAGCTTTCTTT. The full variable domain, with the rest looked up from reference TRBV5-1 and TRBJ1-1, is KAGVTQTPRYLIKTRGQQVTLSCSPISGHRSVSWYQQTPGQGLQFLFEYFSETQRNKGNFPGRFSGRQFSNSRSEMNVSTLELGDSALYLCASSRTDTEAFFGQGTRLTVV.

V and J are TRBV7-9 and TRBJ2-5; 9 nucleotides line up with TRBD2. Germline assignment: CDR1 SEHNR and CDR2 FQNEAQ (reference sequence). The V and J ends lost 3 bases and 2 bases, in that order; junction bases with no gene match: 4. The CDR3 contains 15 residues. The CDR3 sequence: CASSFNSGGQETQYF. The CDR3 DNA follows: TGTGCCAGCAGCTTCAATAGCGGGGGACAAGAGACCCAGTACTTC.

In DNA form, the CDR3 reads TGCGCCAGCAGCCCCCTGAGAGAGTTCGATGAGCAGTTCTTC. Translating gives CASSPLREFDEQFF. The chain links TRBV4-1 to TRBJ2-1; D not certain. The germline V and J ends were trimmed by 4 bases and 8 bases, with 15 bases remaining between them. CDR1 is MGHRA and CDR2 is YSYEKL in the germline V gene. This CDR3 region has 14 residues.